What follows are 7 T cell receptor beta chains derived from one specimen sequenced in a study of response to subunit inactivated influenza vaccine listed by TCRdb under 2018. Receptor amplification or capture employed RT-PCR. The sequencer listed for this sample is Illumina HiSeq 2500. The raw public reads went through TCRdb reprocessing: fastp at Q25, MiXCR clone calling, in-frame beta chains kept. CDR3 protein sequences are deduplicated, and each keeps its most common genes and DNA. The sample table holds hundreds of thousands of distinct CDR3 sequences, of which 15% to 19% were seen once. Roughly 12% of the sample rests with the top ten. Sequencing was performed on PBMCs from blood, taken about 13 days after vaccination. These receptors were taken from a man aged 50 or older who received an inactivated influenza vaccine. Donor details come from another sample of the same person, matched by shared clones.

This clonotype turned up a few times. The rearrangement uses TRBV20-1 and TRBJ2-2; TRBD1 might be the D (5 bases). CDR1 and CDR2 (germline): DFQATT, SNEGSKA (reference sequence). This CDR3 has 13 residues. The ends were cut back, 6 bases at V and 7 bases at J, with 15 bases in the middle. For the CDR3, the DNA is TGCAGTGCCGTTAACCAGGGTAACGGGGAGCTGTTTTTT. It yields the protein CSAVNQGNGELFF.

The rearrangement uses TRBV20-1 and TRBJ2-3; 11 bases align to TRBD2. V trimming: 2 bases; J trimming: 2 bases; junction bases outside the gene matches: 9. Germline loops: CDR1 DFQATT, CDR2 SNEGSKA (reference sequence). CDR3 size: 17 residues. The chain's CDR3 is CSARLLAGGVATDTQYF. The CDR3 DNA follows: TGCAGTGCTAGACTCCTAGCGGGGGGTGTTGCCACAGATACGCAGTATTTT.

The V call is TRBV13, the J call TRBJ2-7; D tentatively fits TRBD1 or TRBD2 (5 bases each). The CDR3 contains 13 residues. V was cut by 5 bases and J by 8 bases, with 16 bases left in between. Per the germline V gene, CDR1 is PRHDT and CDR2 is FYEKMQ (reference sequence). Written as DNA, the CDR3 is TGTGCCAGCAGCCACGACAGCGGTTCGCAGCAGTACTTC. It encodes CASSHDSGSQQYF. The full variable domain, completed using reference TRBV13 and TRBJ2-7, is AAGVIQSPRHLIKEKRETATLKCYPIPRHDTVYWYQQGPGQDPQFLISFYEKMQSDKGSIPDRFSAQQFSDYHSELNMSSLELGDSALYFCASSHDSGSQQYFGPGTRLTVT.

This clonotype was picked up a small number of times. The genes are TRBV3-1 and TRBJ1-2, with D possibly matching TRBD1 (6 bases). Trimming removed 3 bases at V and 2 bases at J, with 10 bases between. This CDR3 spans 14 amino acids. CDR1 and CDR2 from the germline V gene are LGHDT and YNNKEL (reference sequence). CDR3 DNA: TGTGCCAGCAGCCATAGACAGGAGAACTATGGCTACACCTTC. Translated, it gives CASSHRQENYGYTF.

V is TRBV29-1 and J is TRBJ2-3; D possibly corresponds to TRBD1 (5 bases). This CDR3 region has 13 residues. The germline V gene encodes CDR1 SQVTM and CDR2 ANQGSEA. The V end lost 4 bases, the J end lost 3 bases, and 11 bases lay between the germline ends. CDR3 amino acids: CSVARGRTDTQYF. CDR3 coding DNA: TGCAGCGTTGCTAGGGGCCGTACAGATACGCAGTATTTT.

The J gene is TRBJ2-1, the V gene TRBV20-1, with a possible D match to TRBD2 (5 bases). CDR1 is DFQATT, CDR2 SNEGSKA, per germline (reference sequence). V was cut by 4 bases and J by 9 bases, with 13 bases left in between. CDR3 length: 12 amino acids. The CDR3 sequence: CSAKRAMSEQFF. CDR3 coding DNA: TGCAGTGCTAAGAGGGCGATGTCTGAGCAGTTCTTC.

This clonotype appeared a few times. The genes are TRBV11-2 and TRBJ2-3, with D possibly matching TRBD2 (7 bases). This CDR3 comprises 18 residues. From germline, CDR1 is SGHAT and CDR2 FQNNGV. V lost 2 bases to trimming and J lost 6 bases, with 24 bases between them. Here the CDR3 reads CASSLRAGASGVRDTQYF. CDR3 nucleotides: TGTGCCAGCAGCTTACGGGCAGGGGCTAGCGGAGTCCGGGATACGCAGTATTTT.